This entry is about one T cell receptor (beta chain). This entry comes from a study of blood T cell repertoires in COVID-19. As for the study in general: The analysed material was cDNA or gDNA that came from T cells, B-cell-depleted T cells, or PBMCs.

Using immunoSEQ multiplex PCR, the repertoire was profiled, and TCRdb retains in-frame clones only, with some absent. Of about 180,000 clones in the sample, more than 70% were seen once. The sequencing sample was made of PBMCs or T cells enriched from blood (not recorded which). The clonotype was recovered from a man aged 35 to 55 who had recovered from COVID-19.

The CDR3 sequence: CASSTLRDRPGNTIYF. CDR3 DNA: TGTGCCAGCAGTACCCTCCGGGACAGGCCTGGAAACACCATATATTTT. J is TRBJ1-3 and V is TRBV3-1 (or the pseudogene TRBV3-2); 8 bases align to TRBD1. The trim removed 6 bases at V and 2 bases at J, leaving 9 bases unmatched. This CDR3 spans 16 amino acids. The germline gives CDR1 LGHDT, CDR2 YNNKEL (reference sequence).